These T cell receptor beta chains were read from a single sample in a study of Ad26.COV2.S vaccination and SARS-CoV-2 variants. Clones were read by immunoSEQ multiplex PCR, and TCRdb kept only the in-frame ones, dropping some. The data hold approximately 240,000 clones, with around 87% observed a single time. This specimen was peripheral blood, taken in a trial of Ad26.COV2.S vaccine versus placebo. The receptors stem from a person between 18 and 65 years old who received the Ad26.COV2.S COVID-19 vaccine or a placebo. The CDR3 runs from the conserved cysteine through the conserved F or W. Each record gives: V gene, J gene, D gene, clone size, CDR3 protein, CDR3 DNA. A D gene is named only where the DNA matches it firmly. Size is stated for part of the rows, as once, few or many counts, or as a class when the clone is expanded.

>TRBV19|TRBJ1-2|.|.
CASSTYRDADGYTF
TGTGCCAGTAGTACCTACAGGGACGCAGATGGCTACACCTTC
>TRBV7-7|TRBJ2-5|.|.
CASSLGGQETQYF
TGTGCTAGCAGCTTGGGAGGCCAAGAGACCCAGTACTTC
>TRBV5-4|TRBJ1-2|.|few
CASSLWQGINYGYTF
TGTGCCAGCAGCTTGTGGCAGGGTATTAACTATGGCTACACCTTC
>TRBV20-1|TRBJ1-2|.|.
CSAFPSYGYTF
TGCAGTGCTTTCCCTTCATATGGCTACACCTTC
>TRBV5-1|TRBJ1-5|.|.
CASSLDGGVQPQHF
TGCGCCAGCAGCTTGGATGGGGGGGTTCAGCCCCAGCATTTT
>TRBV18|TRBJ1-2|TRBD1|.
CASSPPNDRDRGLHYGYTF
TGTGCCAGCTCACCACCCAACGACCGGGACAGGGGGCTTCACTATGGCTACACCTTC
>TRBV12-3/TRBV12-4|TRBJ1-3|.|.
CASSFGNTIYF
TGTGCCAGCAGTTTTGGAAACACCATATATTTT
>TRBV28|TRBJ1-3|TRBD1|.
CASSLSRRGTGGNTIYF
TGTGCCAGCAGTTTATCTCGACGCGGGACAGGTGGAAACACCATATATTTT
>TRBV9|TRBJ1-3|TRBD1|.
CASSTRDSSGNTIYF
TGTGCCAGCAGCACTCGGGACAGCTCTGGAAACACCATATATTTT
>TRBV27|TRBJ1-2|.|.
CASSHHPTGSGYTF
TGTGCCAGCAGTCACCACCCGACAGGTTCTGGCTACACCTTC
>TRBV5-1|TRBJ2-7|TRBD2|once
CASSLWKSGSLYEQYF
TGCGCCAGCAGCTTGTGGAAAAGCGGGAGTCTCTACGAGCAGTACTTC
>TRBV2|TRBJ2-1|TRBD1|.
CASPAEDRDYNEQFF
TGTGCCAGCCCGGCCGAGGACAGGGATTACAATGAGCAGTTCTTC
>TRBV24-1|TRBJ2-7|.|once
CATSDSGAYEQYF
TGTGCCACCAGTGATTCTGGGGCCTACGAGCAGTACTTC
>TRBV14|TRBJ2-5|.|.
CASSQGLAQYF
TGTGCCAGCAGCCAAGGTTTGGCCCAGTACTTC
>TRBV2|TRBJ2-5|TRBD2|.
CASSGLAGGETQYF
TGTGCCAGCAGCGGACTAGCGGGGGGAGAGACCCAGTACTTC
>TRBV5-4|TRBJ2-7|TRBD1|.
CASTLDRVLGEQYF
TGTGCCAGCACCTTAGACAGGGTCTTAGGCGAGCAGTACTTC
>TRBV24-1|TRBJ2-1|.|.
CATSDPGQSLFNEQFF
TGTGCCACCAGTGACCCTGGACAAAGCCTATTCAATGAGCAGTTCTTC
>TRBV6-1|TRBJ2-7|.|.
CASSEGLTSSYEQYF
TGTGCCAGCAGTGAAGGACTCACTTCCTCCTACGAGCAGTACTTC
>TRBV3-1/TRBV3-2|TRBJ2-7|TRBD2|.
CASSQIGRAYEQYF
TGTGCCAGCAGCCAAATCGGGAGGGCCTACGAGCAGTACTTC
>TRBV7-9|TRBJ2-4|TRBD2|.
CASSWGGAGNLQYF
TGTGCCAGCAGCTGGGGAGGGGCCGGGAATCTTCAGTACTTC
>TRBV28|TRBJ1-4|TRBD1|.
CASSSPGTGEEKLFF
TGTGCCAGCAGTTCGCCGGGGACAGGGGAAGAAAAACTGTTTTTT
>TRBV19|TRBJ1-6|.|few
CASTVIDGSYNSPLHF
TGTGCCAGCACAGTGATTGACGGCTCCTATAATTCACCCCTCCACTTT
>TRBV11-1|TRBJ2-6|.|.
CASSLGVESGANVLTF
TGTGCCAGCAGCTTAGGAGTGGAGTCTGGGGCCAACGTCCTGACTTTC
>TRBV11-2|TRBJ1-1|.|.
CASSQNHRLAFF
TGTGCCAGCAGCCAAAACCACAGATTAGCTTTCTTT
>TRBV28|TRBJ2-2|.|.
CASSPTSPSGELFF
TGTGCCAGCAGTCCTACTAGCCCTAGCGGGGAGCTGTTTTTT
>TRBV21-1|TRBJ1-1|.|.
CASSKLAGPTEAFF
TGTGCCAGCAGCAAACTGGCAGGCCCCACTGAAGCTTTCTTT
>TRBV6-2/TRBV6-3|TRBJ2-1|TRBD2|.
CASSYGTSGRRFF
TGTGCCAGCAGTTACGGGACTAGCGGGAGACGGTTCTTC
>TRBV5-6|TRBJ2-3|.|.
CASSLQGMTDTQYF
TGTGCCAGCAGCTTGCAGGGAATGACAGATACGCAGTATTTT
>TRBV7-3|TRBJ2-6|.|.
CASSPGRISGANVLTF
TGTGCCAGCAGCCCTGGGCGGATCTCTGGGGCCAACGTCCTGACTTTC
>TRBV10-3|TRBJ1-3|.|few
CAIRDQGGSGNTIYF
TGTGCCATCAGGGACCAGGGAGGCTCTGGAAACACCATATATTTT
>TRBV18|TRBJ1-1|.|.
CASSPQGQSNTEAFF
TGTGCCAGCTCACCACAAGGACAGAGTAACACTGAAGCTTTCTTT
>TRBV7-6|TRBJ2-2|TRBD2|.
CASSLELAGGTTNTGELFF
TGTGCCAGCAGCTTAGAACTAGCGGGAGGTACTACGAACACCGGGGAGCTGTTTTTT
>TRBV7-2|TRBJ2-7|.|.
CASSLRISYEQYF
TGTGCCAGCAGCTTAAGGATTTCCTACGAGCAGTACTTC
>TRBV19|TRBJ1-5|TRBD1|.
CASSISGGSQPQHF
TGTGCCAGTAGTATCTCAGGGGGCAGTCAGCCCCAGCATTTT
>TRBV19|TRBJ2-3|TRBD2|.
CASSRRTSGSTDTQYF
TGTGCCAGTAGTCGCCGGACTAGCGGGAGCACAGATACGCAGTATTTT
>TRBV30|TRBJ1-2|.|.
CAWSVTDRANYGYTF
TGTGCCTGGAGTGTAACAGACAGAGCTAACTATGGCTACACCTTC
>TRBV30|TRBJ2-7|.|.
CAWSVWAGEQYF
TGTGCCTGGAGTGTATGGGCAGGGGAGCAGTACTTC
>TRBV6-1|TRBJ2-4|.|.
CASSETGQKNIQYF
TGTGCCAGCAGTGAAACAGGACAGAAAAACATTCAGTACTTC
>TRBV28|TRBJ2-7|.|.
CASSTGSSYEQYF
TGTGCCAGCTCAACAGGGAGCTCCTACGAGCAGTACTTC
>TRBV6-6|TRBJ2-3|TRBD2|.
CASSPGTGGLAGGPGTQYF
TGTGCCAGCAGTCCCGGGACAGGGGGACTAGCGGGAGGGCCCGGTACGCAGTATTTT
>TRBV28|TRBJ1-1|.|few
CASILTLLDTEAFF
TGTGCCAGCATTTTAACACTGCTCGACACTGAAGCTTTCTTT
>TRBV7-9|TRBJ1-1|TRBD1|.
CASSLGQGLDEAFF
TGTGCCAGCAGCTTGGGACAGGGGTTGGATGAAGCTTTCTTT
>TRBV11-2|TRBJ2-7|TRBD1|.
CASSLSGGAGEQYF
TGTGCCAGCAGCTTATCAGGGGGCGCGGGAGAGCAGTACTTC
>TRBV28|TRBJ2-5|.|.
CASSLYSGTGTGETQYF
TGTGCCAGCAGTTTATACTCCGGGACGGGGACGGGAGAGACCCAGTACTTC
>TRBV11-2|TRBJ2-7|.|few
CASSARTHYEQYF
TGTGCCAGCAGCGCCCGGACGCACTACGAGCAGTACTTC
>TRBV30|TRBJ2-3|.|once
CAWSPSTDTQYF
TGTGCCTGGAGTCCAAGCACAGATACGCAGTATTTT
>TRBV6-1|TRBJ2-1|TRBD2|.
CASSEPGLAGESEQFF
TGTGCCAGCAGTGAGCCGGGACTAGCGGGAGAGAGTGAGCAGTTCTTC
>TRBV11-2|TRBJ2-2|.|.
CASSLISGPGGELFF
TGTGCCAGCAGCTTAATTAGCGGTCCTGGGGGGGAGCTGTTTTTT
>TRBV4-3|TRBJ2-5|.|.
CASSQAGDGTQYF
TGCGCCAGCAGCCAAGCCGGGGACGGGACCCAGTACTTC
>TRBV4-2|TRBJ2-7|.|.
CASSQDSSGQGSSYEQYF
TGTGCCAGCAGCCAAGATTCAAGTGGGCAGGGCAGCTCCTACGAGCAGTACTTC
>TRBV27|TRBJ2-3|.|.
CASSTPAGNTDTQYF
TGTGCCAGCAGTACCCCAGCAGGGAACACAGATACGCAGTATTTT
>TRBV25-1|TRBJ2-2|TRBD1|.
CASSVRTGMNAGELFF
TGTGCCAGCAGTGTAAGGACAGGGATGAATGCCGGGGAGCTGTTTTTT
>TRBV3-1/TRBV3-2|TRBJ2-3|.|.
CASSQGLSGSTDTQYF
TGTGCCAGCAGCCAAGGATTGTCGGGAAGCACAGATACGCAGTATTTT